The entry that follows covers one T cell receptor (beta chain) sequence. Clones were read by immunoSEQ multiplex PCR, and TCRdb kept only the in-frame ones, dropping some. The table records about 140,000 clones, around 90% of them present only once. With 6 bases clipped from V and 4 bases from J, the junction kept 13 bases outside the gene matches. Germline V lookup: CDR1 MDHEN, CDR2 SYDVKM. The CDR3 runs 16 residues. These data originate in a study of blood T cell repertoires in COVID-19. The chain recombines TRBV28 with TRBJ2-5; 8 nucleotides match TRBD1. The receptor's source is a human donor in a cohort sampled during active COVID-19. Sequenced input: peripheral blood. The CDR3 sequence is CASSPNYLTGGETQYF. CDR3 nucleotides: TGTGCCAGCAGCCCGAACTACCTCACAGGGGGAGAGACCCAGTACTTC.